This T cell receptor (beta chain) was retrieved from a study of blood T cells in healthy people across ages. Then a second PCR, running roughly 6 to 12 cycles, was carried out with a sample-barcoded 5' primer and a J-beta primer mix. TCRdb recomputed calls from the 5' RACE reads with MiXCR, one row per CDR3 protein. The sample yields hundreds of thousands of distinct CDR3 sequences, roughly 32% seen once. Whenever a sample was processed, at least 6 million PBMCs were isolated. Many counts were recorded for this clonotype. This TCR came from a woman of 80 years or more in good health. Input material: blood.

For the CDR3, the DNA is TGTGCCAGCAGTTCGAGGGGGGAGGATGGCTACACCTTC. It codes for CASSSRGEDGYTF. J is TRBJ1-2 and V is TRBV28; TRBD1 is a possible D gene (6 bases). Germline-derived CDR1 and CDR2 are MDHEN and SYDVKM. The V end lost 4 bases, the J end lost 6 bases, and 12 bases lay between the germline ends. This CDR3 spans 13 amino acids.